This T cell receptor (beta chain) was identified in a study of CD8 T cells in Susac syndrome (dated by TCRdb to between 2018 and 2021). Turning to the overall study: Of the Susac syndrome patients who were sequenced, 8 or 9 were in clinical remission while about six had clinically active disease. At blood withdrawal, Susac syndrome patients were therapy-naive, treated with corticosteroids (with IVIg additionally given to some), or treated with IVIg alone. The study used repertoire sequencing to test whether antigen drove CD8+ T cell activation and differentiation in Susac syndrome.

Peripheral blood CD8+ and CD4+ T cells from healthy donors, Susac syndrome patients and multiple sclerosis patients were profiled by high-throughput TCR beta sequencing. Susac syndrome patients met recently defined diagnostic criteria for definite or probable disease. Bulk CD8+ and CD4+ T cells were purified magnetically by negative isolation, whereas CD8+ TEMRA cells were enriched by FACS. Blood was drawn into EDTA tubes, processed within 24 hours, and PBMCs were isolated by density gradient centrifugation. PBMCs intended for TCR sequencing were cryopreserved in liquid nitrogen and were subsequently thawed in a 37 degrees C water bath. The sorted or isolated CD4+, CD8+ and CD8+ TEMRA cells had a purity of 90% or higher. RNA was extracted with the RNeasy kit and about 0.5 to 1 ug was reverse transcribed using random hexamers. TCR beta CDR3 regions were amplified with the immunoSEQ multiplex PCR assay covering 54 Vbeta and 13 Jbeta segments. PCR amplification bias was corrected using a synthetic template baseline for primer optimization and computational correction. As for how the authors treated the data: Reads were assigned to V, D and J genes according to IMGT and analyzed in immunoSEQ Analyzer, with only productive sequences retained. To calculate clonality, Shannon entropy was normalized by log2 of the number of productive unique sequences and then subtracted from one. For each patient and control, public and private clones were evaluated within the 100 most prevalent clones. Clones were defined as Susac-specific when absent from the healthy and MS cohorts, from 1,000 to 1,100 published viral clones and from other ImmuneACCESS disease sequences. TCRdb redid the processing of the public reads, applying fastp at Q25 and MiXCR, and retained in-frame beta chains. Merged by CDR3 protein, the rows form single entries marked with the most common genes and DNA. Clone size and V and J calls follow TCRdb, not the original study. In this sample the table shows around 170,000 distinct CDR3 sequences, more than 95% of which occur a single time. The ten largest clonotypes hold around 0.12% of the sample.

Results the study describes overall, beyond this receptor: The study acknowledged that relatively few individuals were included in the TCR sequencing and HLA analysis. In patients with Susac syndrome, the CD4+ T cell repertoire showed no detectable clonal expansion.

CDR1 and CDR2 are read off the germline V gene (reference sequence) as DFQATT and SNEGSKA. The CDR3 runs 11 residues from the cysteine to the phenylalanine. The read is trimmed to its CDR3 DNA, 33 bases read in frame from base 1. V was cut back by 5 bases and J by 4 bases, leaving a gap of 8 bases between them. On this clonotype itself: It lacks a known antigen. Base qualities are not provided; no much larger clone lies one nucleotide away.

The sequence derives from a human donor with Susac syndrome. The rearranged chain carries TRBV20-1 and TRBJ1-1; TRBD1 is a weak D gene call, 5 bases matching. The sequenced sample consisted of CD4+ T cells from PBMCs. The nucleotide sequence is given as TGCAGTGCTTTCAGGGCCACTGAAGCTTTCTTT. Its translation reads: CSAFRATEAFF.